This T cell receptor beta chain came from a study of shared clonotypes between healthy human individuals. This CDR3 contains 14 residues. The V end lost 6 bases, the J end lost 0 bases, and 15 bases lay between the germline ends. Germline lookup yields CDR1 SQVTM and CDR2 ANQGSEA. Details on this clone: Its antigen remains unknown.

Naivety among CD8 cells was defined by CD45RO negativity and positive CCR7 selection, thereby excluding terminally differentiated effector memory CD45RA+ cells. Study findings and constraints: Some clonotypes were shared by all four sorted-subset donors, while others were not shared. The non-shared ones had lower generation probabilities than the shared ones.

Here immunoSEQ multiplex PCR was the method, and the copy in TCRdb shows in-frame clones only, minus some. The sample has about 2.2 million clones, roughly 95% seen once. Sequencing was carried out using naive CD8+ T cells from PBMCs. This TCR was sampled from a man aged 18 to 30 in good health. Some clones in this sample may be carry-over from other donors' samples. V usage is TRBV29-1 and J usage is TRBJ2-7, with a tentative D call TRBD2 (6 bases). CDR3 nucleotide sequence: TGCAGCGTCTCCGGAGGGACGCACTCCTACGAGCAGTACTTC. It is translated as CSVSGGTHSYEQYF.